Below, 14 T cell receptor beta chains from the same sample are listed, as sequenced in a study of early T cells in non-severe SARS-CoV-2 infection. From the 5' RACE reads, TCRdb called clonotypes with MiXCR, one entry per CDR3 protein. The sample carries about 33,000 distinct CDR3 sequences, around 5% recorded once. Sequencing was carried out using whole blood. These receptors came from an adult who was a healthcare worker with PCR-confirmed SARS-CoV-2 infection or an uninfected control (not recorded which).

This chain uses TRBV5-1 with TRBJ1-2; D gene ambiguous. Germline V lookup: CDR1 SGHRS, CDR2 YFSETQ. The length of the CDR3 is 14 residues. V lost 0 bases to trimming and J lost 0 bases, with 6 bases between them. The CDR3 reads CASSLDNPNYGYTF. The CDR3 nucleotides are TGCGCCAGCAGCTTGGACAATCCTAACTATGGCTACACCTTC.

This clonotype came up many times. The V gene is TRBV13, the J gene TRBJ2-5; 11 bases map to TRBD2. The ends lost 8 bases at V and 1 base at J; junction bases unmatched: 3. The CDR3 totals 14 residues. Germline V lookup: CDR1 PRHDT, CDR2 FYEKMQ (reference sequence). The CDR3 sequence is CASRLAGLQETQYF. The CDR3 DNA reads TGTGCCAGCCGACTAGCGGGGCTCCAAGAGACCCAGTACTTC.

The V gene is TRBV29-1, the J gene TRBJ1-1; a weak D match, TRBD1 (6 bases). CDR3 length: 11 amino acids. V lost 7 bases and J 10 bases, leaving 16 bases between the germline ends. Per the germline V gene, CDR1 is SQVTM and CDR2 is ANQGSEA. Written as DNA, the CDR3 is TGCAGCGGAACGCCGGGGGGCAGAGCTTTCTTT. It codes for CSGTPGGRAFF.

This clonotype has ten or more counts. The gene calls are TRBV14 and TRBJ1-2; possibly TRBD1 for D (6 bases). V was cut by 0 bases and J by 6 bases, with 11 bases left in between. CDR3 length equals 14 residues. Looked up from germline, CDR1 is SGHDN and CDR2 is FVKESK. The CDR3 sequence is CASSQDSRTDGYTF. In DNA form, the CDR3 reads TGTGCCAGCAGCCAAGATTCCCGGACAGATGGCTACACCTTC.

The rearrangement links TRBV7-9 to TRBJ2-6, with D uncertain. Trimming took 4 bases from V and 0 from J, leaving 10 bases between them. CDR3 size: 16 residues. The V gene's germline CDR1 is SEHNR and CDR2 FQNEAQ (reference sequence). The CDR3 sequence is CASSSRRISGANVLTF. Written as DNA, the CDR3 is TGTGCCAGCAGCTCCCGCCGGATCTCTGGGGCCAACGTCCTGACTTTC. The full variable domain, its missing parts supplied by reference TRBV7-9 and TRBJ2-6, is DTGVSQNPRHKITKRGQNVTFRCDPISEHNRLYWYRQTLGQGPEFLTYFQNEAQLEKSRLLSDRFSAERPKGSFSTLEIQRTEQGDSAMYLCASSSRRISGANVLTFGAGSRLTVL.

This rearrangement joins TRBV5-6 to TRBJ1-5, with D uncertain. The CDR3 totals 14 residues. The germline V and J ends were trimmed by 1 base and 0 bases, with 5 bases remaining between them. Germline-derived CDR1 and CDR2 are SGHDT and YYEEEE. CDR3 nucleotide sequence: TGTGCCAGCAGCTTGCACGTTAGCAATCAGCCCCAGCATTTT. Residues: CASSLHVSNQPQHF.

The rearrangement joins TRBV7-9 to TRBJ2-7; 12 bases match TRBD1. The CDR3 runs to 15 residues. Germline lookup yields CDR1 SEHNR and CDR2 FQNEAQ (reference sequence). With V trimmed by 0 bases and J by 5 bases, 2 bases remained unmatched. CDR3 region: CASSLAGTGGNEQYF. The CDR3 bases are TGTGCCAGCAGCTTAGCGGGGACAGGGGGCAACGAGCAGTACTTC.

At least ten counts were recorded for this clonotype. V and J are TRBV9 and TRBJ2-7, with D unresolved. The CDR3 covers 14 residues. V shed 0 bases and J shed 3 bases, with 10 bases lying between them. CDR1 is SGDLS, CDR2 YYNGEE, per germline. CDR3 sequence reads: CASSVGSAIYEQYF. The CDR3 nucleotides read TGTGCCAGCAGCGTAGGTTCGGCCATCTACGAGCAGTACTTC.

This clonotype has a count of ten or more. The J gene is TRBJ2-7, the V gene TRBV20-1, with 7 bases fitting TRBD1. V trimming: 2 bases; J trimming: 1 base; junction bases outside the gene matches: 8. This CDR3 has 15 amino acids. Germline values: CDR1 DFQATT, CDR2 SNEGSKA (reference sequence). The CDR3 DNA reads as TGCAGTGCTAGACCGGGGACAGCACGATCCTACGAGCAGTACTTC. It specifies CSARPGTARSYEQYF.

This chain connects TRBV2 to TRBJ1-6, with D perhaps matching TRBD1 (6 bases). V gave up 6 bases and J gave up 8 bases, with 14 bases separating them. Germline CDR1 SNHLY, CDR2 FYNNEI. This CDR3 is 14 amino acids long. Here the CDR3 DNA reads TGTGCCAGCAGCCCCTCGACAGGTCATTCACCCCTCCACTTT. This codes for CASSPSTGHSPLHF.

V and J are TRBV12-3 or TRBV12-4 and TRBJ1-2; 8 nucleotides match TRBD1. The trim removed 5 bases at V and 4 bases at J, leaving 12 bases unmatched. CDR3 length: 16 amino acids. The CDR3 region is CASSPSDRARGYGYTF. For the CDR3, the DNA is TGTGCCAGCAGTCCCTCGGACAGGGCCAGGGGCTATGGCTACACCTTC.

This clonotype was counted many times. The chain links TRBV30 to TRBJ1-1; D ambiguous. The V gene's germline CDR1 is GTSNPN and CDR2 SVGIG (reference sequence). Between the trimmed V and J ends, which lost 4 bases and 0 bases, there was a span of 3 bases. The CDR3 totals 11 residues. The CDR3: CAWTLNTEAFF. The CDR3 coding sequence is TGTGCCTGGACCTTGAACACTGAAGCTTTCTTT.

This clonotype appeared many times. V and J are TRBV4-2 and TRBJ1-5; D not certain. The CDR3 covers 15 residues. CDR1 LGHNA and CDR2 YNFKEQ come from the germline V gene. V was trimmed by 2 bases and J by 3 bases, leaving 11 bases between them. CDR3 loop: CASSQWPDVNQPQHF. CDR3 coding DNA: TGTGCCAGCAGCCAATGGCCTGACGTCAATCAGCCCCAGCATTTT.

This clonotype was picked up many times. The V call is TRBV20-1, the J call TRBJ2-1; D unresolved. CDR3 size: 14 residues. Germline lookup yields CDR1 DFQATT and CDR2 SNEGSKA (reference sequence). The ends were cut back, 4 bases at V and 7 bases at J, with 17 bases in the middle. CDR3 sequence reads: CSAIQGLVGNEQFF. The CDR3, as DNA: TGCAGTGCTATCCAAGGGTTGGTTGGGAATGAGCAGTTCTTC.